Sequencing of this TCR beta chain was carried out in a study of T cells after yellow fever vaccination (dated by TCRdb to the late 2010s). For the study in its entirety: The SMART-Seq v4 Ultra Low Input RNA kit was used to prepare libraries from fractions with low cell numbers. The cohort comprised two healthy male donors, one aged 18 to 29 and one aged 30 to 40 years. To track T-cell clones before and after primary and booster YFV17D yellow fever vaccination, bulk TCR alpha and beta repertoires were sequenced longitudinally. Blood was collected at multiple timepoints before and after primary and secondary immunization, and bulk PBMC replicates and cell subsets were isolated.

The instrument given in TCRdb is Illumina NovaSeq 6000. Synthesis of TCR cDNA relied on 5'RACE template switching, a step that introduced a universal primer site along with unique molecular identifiers. Priming of cDNA synthesis was performed from both the TCR alpha and TCR beta constant segments. Library amplification involved two PCR steps, and the second step added sample barcodes and sequencing adapters. Sequencing of libraries was performed on Illumina HiSeq 2500 (2x100 bp) or NovaSeq (2x150 bp). The paper's data handling went like this. MIGEC handled demultiplexing of reads and collapsing into UMI consensus sequences, while MiXCR performed V(D)J alignment. Clonotypes responding to the vaccine were identified with edgeR on replicate PBMC samples, with the criteria of FDR below 0.01 and a log2 fold change above 5 up to day 15. CD4 or CD8 identity was assigned to each bulk clonotype according to whether the clonotype was present at higher abundance in the sequenced CD4 repertoire or the sequenced CD8 repertoire. TCRdb passed the public sequencing reads through fastp at Q25 and MiXCR, retaining productive beta sequences. Merged by CDR3 protein, the rows form single entries marked with the most common genes and DNA. The V and J calls here are based on TCRdb, not the publication. Here the sample has 200,000 to 300,000 distinct CDR3 sequences; roughly 3.5% occur a single time. The ten largest account for 15% to 20% of the sample.

This specimen's treatment or condition label, per the study, means: live attenuated yellow fever vaccine strain. At each blood-draw timepoint, two biological replicates of bulk PBMCs were collected. A standard Ficoll-Paque protocol was used to isolate PBMCs from peripheral blood. RNA was extracted with TriZol from bulk PBMCs, CD4 and CD8 fractions, and dextramer-positive and dextramer-negative fractions. On the study overall, not on this receptor specifically: The study included only a couple of donors, which limits how far the findings can be generalized. FACS-sorted repertoires could contain abundant contaminating clonotypes from the bulk population, so computational filtering was required. After the booster, most clones that had expanded after primary vaccination were detected again (nearly 97% of CD4 and roughly nine tenths of CD8), suggesting broad maintenance of memory. A small share of clonotypes was detected in both CD4 and CD8 compartments, with the overlap likely arising from convergent recombination. Compared with the primary T-cell response, the secondary T-cell response was weaker but faster, peaking on day 5 rather than day 15.

This clonotype occurred many times. The antigen this receptor binds is unknown. Base qualities are missing; no much larger clone stands one base away. At the junction V is shortened by 0 bases and J by 3 bases, with 13 bases in between. CDR1 MGHRA and CDR2 YSYEKL are derived from the germline V gene. The CDR3 contains 16 residues, cysteine and phenylalanine counted. Just the 48-base CDR3 DNA is kept, in frame starting at base 1. The material sequenced was PBMCs, taken 15 days after the yellow fever booster vaccination. The sequence derives from a man in his late teens or twenties who received the YFV17D yellow fever vaccine. The chain is encoded by TRBV4-1 joined to TRBJ2-3; the D gene identity is not certain. The DNA reads TGCGCCAGCAGCCAAGATCCTATTATGGGGACAGATACGCAGTATTTT. Its protein is CASSQDPIMGTDTQYF.